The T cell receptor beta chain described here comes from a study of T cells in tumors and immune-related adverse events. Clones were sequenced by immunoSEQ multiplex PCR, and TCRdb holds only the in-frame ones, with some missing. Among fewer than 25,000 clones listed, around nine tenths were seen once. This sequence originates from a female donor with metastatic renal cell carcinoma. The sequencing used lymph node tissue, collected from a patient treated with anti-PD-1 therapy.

Here the CDR3 reads CASSTRTSGLTDTQYF. Written as DNA, the CDR3 is TGCGCCAGCAGTACAAGGACTAGCGGATTGACAGATACGCAGTATTTT. The J gene is TRBJ2-3, the V gene TRBV10-1; 10 bases are a match to TRBD2. J was trimmed by 3 bases and V by 5 bases; bases with no gene match: 8. The germline V gene has CDR1 WNHNN and CDR2 SYGVQD (reference sequence). The CDR3 loop spans 16 amino acids.